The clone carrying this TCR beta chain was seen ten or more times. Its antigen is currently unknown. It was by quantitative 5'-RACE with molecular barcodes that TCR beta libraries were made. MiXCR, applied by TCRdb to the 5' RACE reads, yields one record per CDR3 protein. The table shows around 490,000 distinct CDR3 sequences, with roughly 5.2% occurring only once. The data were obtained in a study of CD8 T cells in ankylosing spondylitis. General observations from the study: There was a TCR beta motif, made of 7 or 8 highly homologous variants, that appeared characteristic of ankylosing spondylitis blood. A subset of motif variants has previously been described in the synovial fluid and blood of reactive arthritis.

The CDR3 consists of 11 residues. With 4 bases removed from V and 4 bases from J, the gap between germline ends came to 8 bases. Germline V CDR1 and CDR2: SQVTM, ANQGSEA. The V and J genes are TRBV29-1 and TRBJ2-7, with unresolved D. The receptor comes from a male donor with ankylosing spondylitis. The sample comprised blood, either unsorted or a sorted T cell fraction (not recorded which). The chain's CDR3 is CSVGTEYEQYF. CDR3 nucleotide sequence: TGCAGCGTTGGGACCGAATACGAGCAGTACTTC.